These T cell receptor beta chains were read from a single sample in a study of blood T cell repertoires in COVID-19. Some clones are missing from TCRdb's copy, which holds only in-frame ones; the method was immunoSEQ multiplex PCR. The sample consists of approximately 91,000 clones, about four fifths of them appearing once. The source material was peripheral blood. The source of these receptors is an elderly woman with acute or convalescent COVID-19. Both conserved end residues are part of each CDR3. A D gene is named only where the DNA matches it firmly. Size is omitted from some rows. Given values are once, few, many or a class for expanded clones.

abundance,d_gene,j_gene,v_gene,CDR3aa,CDR3nt
.,.,TRBJ1-4,TRBV7-2,CASSTFEVEKLFF,TGTGCCAGCAGCACCTTCGAGGTTGAAAAACTGTTTTTT
.,.,TRBJ2-3,TRBV6-2/TRBV6-3,CASSYRLGGISDTQYF,TGTGCCAGCAGTTACCGCCTAGGGGGAATATCAGATACGCAGTATTTT
few,TRBD1,TRBJ1-6,TRBV7-2,CAGRDSFYNSPLHF,TGTGCCGGCAGGGACAGCTTCTATAATTCACCCCTCCACTTT
.,.,TRBJ1-6,TRBV4-3,CASSQDPPPRGGPLHF,TGCGCCAGCAGCCAAGATCCCCCGCCACGGGGGGGCCCCCTCCACTTT
.,.,TRBJ2-2,TRBV7-9,CASSLFRPGPTGELFF,TGTGCCAGCAGCTTATTCCGACCAGGGCCCACCGGGGAGCTGTTTTTT
.,TRBD1,TRBJ1-2,TRBV4-3,CASSQDVQGGNGYTF,TGCGCCAGCAGCCAAGATGTACAGGGGGGGAATGGCTACACCTTC
.,TRBD2,TRBJ2-1,TRBV6-4,CASSDGGLAGGEQFF,TGTGCCAGCAGTGACGGGGGACTAGCGGGAGGTGAGCAGTTCTTC
.,.,TRBJ2-7,TRBV6-4,CASSAPGQLYEQYF,TGTGCCAGCAGTGCACCGGGACAACTTTACGAGCAGTACTTC
.,.,TRBJ1-2,TRBV7-2,CASSLAEAGHYTF,TGTGCCAGCAGCTTAGCTGAGGCGGGGCACTACACCTTC
.,TRBD1,TRBJ1-2,TRBV30,CAWRALRDSFNYGYTF,TGTGCCTGGAGGGCTCTCCGGGACAGCTTTAACTATGGCTACACCTTC
.,.,TRBJ1-1,TRBV9,CASSVDSQPGTEAFF,TGTGCCAGCAGCGTAGATAGCCAACCCGGGACTGAAGCTTTCTTT
.,.,TRBJ1-1,TRBV30,CAGDYTEAFF,TGTGCGGGGGACTACACTGAAGCTTTCTTT
.,.,TRBJ2-5,TRBV27,CASSLKGGETQYF,TGTGCCAGCAGTTTAAAGGGCGGGGAGACCCAGTACTTC
.,.,TRBJ1-2,TRBV25-1,CASSESGAYYGYTF,TGTGCCAGCAGTGAGAGCGGGGCTTACTATGGCTACACCTTC
.,.,TRBJ2-3,TRBV11-3,CASSSTRDTQYF,TGTGCCAGCAGCTCCACTCGGGATACGCAGTATTTT
few,.,TRBJ2-5,TRBV4-3,CASSQETRETQYF,TGCGCCAGCAGCCAAGAAACTCGAGAGACCCAGTACTTC
.,.,TRBJ1-5,TRBV9,CASSPSHTIGQPQHF,TGTGCCAGCAGCCCCTCTCACACGATCGGGCAGCCCCAGCATTTT
.,.,TRBJ2-7,TRBV7-2,CASSLRRSSYEQYF,TGTGCCAGCAGCCTCAGGAGGAGCTCCTACGAGCAGTACTTC
few,.,TRBJ2-1,TRBV7-6,CASGFGTGAWFF,.
.,TRBD1,TRBJ2-3,TRBV5-1,CASSLEGAITDTQYF,TGCGCCAGCAGCTTGGAGGGGGCCATCACAGATACGCAGTATTTT
.,.,TRBJ2-7,TRBV23-1,CASRPRKGLASSYEQYF,TGCGCCAGCAGGCCCCGAAAGGGGCTAGCGAGCTCCTACGAGCAGTACTTC
few,.,TRBJ2-1,TRBV29-1,CSVEGGGAYNEQFF,TGCAGCGTTGAGGGTGGGGGCGCCTACAATGAGCAGTTCTTC
.,.,TRBJ1-1,TRBV7-6,CASSFSGNTEAFF,TGTGCCAGCAGCTTTTCAGGGAACACTGAAGCTTTCTTT
.,TRBD2,TRBJ2-7,TRBV7-8,CASSTGLAGVVEQYF,TGTGCCAGCAGCACAGGACTAGCGGGAGTAGTCGAGCAGTACTTC
.,TRBD1,TRBJ1-5,TRBV28,CASSSATGRSSQPQHF,TGTGCCAGCAGTTCAGCGACAGGGAGAAGCAGTCAGCCCCAGCATTTT
.,.,TRBJ2-6,TRBV7-3,CASSGGPERRSGANVLTF,TGTGCCAGCAGCGGCGGGCCTGAGAGGCGATCTGGGGCCAACGTCCTGACTTTC
.,.,TRBJ1-2,TRBV5-5,CASSFQAGRSYGYTF,TGTGCCAGCAGCTTTCAGGCGGGACGGAGCTATGGCTACACCTTC
.,TRBD1,TRBJ1-5,TRBV28,CASSLGTVNQPQHF,TGTGCCAGCAGTTTAGGGACAGTAAATCAGCCCCAGCATTTT
.,.,TRBJ2-3,TRBV5-1,CASSLASGYTDTQYF,TGCGCCAGCAGCTTAGCTTCAGGGTACACAGATACGCAGTATTTT